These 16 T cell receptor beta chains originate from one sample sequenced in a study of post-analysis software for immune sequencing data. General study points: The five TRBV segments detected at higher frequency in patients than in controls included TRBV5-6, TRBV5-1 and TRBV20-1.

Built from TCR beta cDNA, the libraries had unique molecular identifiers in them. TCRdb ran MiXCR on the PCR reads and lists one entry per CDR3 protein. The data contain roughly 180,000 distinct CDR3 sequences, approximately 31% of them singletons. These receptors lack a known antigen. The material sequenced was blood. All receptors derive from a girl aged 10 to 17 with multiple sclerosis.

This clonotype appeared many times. Here the CDR3 reads CSASRLAGVVEQFF. As DNA, the CDR3 is TGCAGTGCTAGCCGACTAGCGGGAGTTGTCGAGCAGTTCTTC. J is TRBJ2-1 and V is TRBV20-1; TRBD2 agrees at 12 bases. Per the germline V gene, CDR1 is DFQATT and CDR2 is SNEGSKA (reference sequence). This CDR3 is 14 amino acids long. Trimming removed 3 bases from V and 10 bases from J; junction bases left unmatched: 7.

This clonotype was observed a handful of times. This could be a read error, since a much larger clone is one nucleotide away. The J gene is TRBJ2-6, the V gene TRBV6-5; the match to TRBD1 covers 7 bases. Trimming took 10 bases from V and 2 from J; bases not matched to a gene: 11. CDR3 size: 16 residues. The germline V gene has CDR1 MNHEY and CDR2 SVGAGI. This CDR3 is CANRGTGWTGANVLTF. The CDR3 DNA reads TGTGCCAACAGGGGTACAGGTTGGACTGGGGCCAACGTCCTGACTTTC.

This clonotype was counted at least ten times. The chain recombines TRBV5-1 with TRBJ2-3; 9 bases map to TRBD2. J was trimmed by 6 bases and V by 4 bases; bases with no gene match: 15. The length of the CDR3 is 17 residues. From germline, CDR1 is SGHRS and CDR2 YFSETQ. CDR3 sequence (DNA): TGCGCCAGCAGCCCGGGGTTGGGTAGCGGGAGAGAGGATACGCAGTATTTT. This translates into CASSPGLGSGREDTQYF. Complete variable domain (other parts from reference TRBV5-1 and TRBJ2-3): KAGVTQTPRYLIKTRGQQVTLSCSPISGHRSVSWYQQTPGQGLQFLFEYFSETQRNKGNFPGRFSGRQFSNSRSEMNVSTLELGDSALYLCASSPGLGSGREDTQYFGPGTRLTVL.

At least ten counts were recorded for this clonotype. CDR3 loop: CASSAMTLSSGANVLTF. The CDR3 nucleotides are TGCGCCAGCAGCGCCATGACACTTAGCTCTGGGGCCAACGTCCTGACTTTC. The chain has TRBV5-1 and TRBJ2-6; no firm D call. Germline V lookup: CDR1 SGHRS, CDR2 YFSETQ. This CDR3 is 17 amino acids long. V lost 4 bases to trimming and J lost 0 bases, with 14 bases between them.

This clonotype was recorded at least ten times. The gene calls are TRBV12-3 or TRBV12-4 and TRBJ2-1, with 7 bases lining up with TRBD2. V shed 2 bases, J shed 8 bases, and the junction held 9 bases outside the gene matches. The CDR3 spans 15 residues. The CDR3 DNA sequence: TGTGCCAGCAGTTTATATACTAGCGTGGTGGATGAGCAGTTCTTC. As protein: CASSLYTSVVDEQFF.

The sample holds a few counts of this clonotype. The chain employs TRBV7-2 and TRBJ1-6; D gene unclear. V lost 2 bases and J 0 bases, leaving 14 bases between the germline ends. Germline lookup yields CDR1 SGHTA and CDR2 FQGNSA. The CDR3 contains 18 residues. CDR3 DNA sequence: TGTGCCAGCAGCTTACCCGAAGGAGGTAGCTCCTATAATTCACCCCTCCACTTT. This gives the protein CASSLPEGGSSYNSPLHF.

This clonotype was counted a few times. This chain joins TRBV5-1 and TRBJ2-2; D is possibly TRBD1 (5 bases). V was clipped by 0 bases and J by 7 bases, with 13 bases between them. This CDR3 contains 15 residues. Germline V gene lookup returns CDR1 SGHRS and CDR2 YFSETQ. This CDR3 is CASSLEGQFSGELFF. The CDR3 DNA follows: TGCGCCAGCAGCTTGGAGGGGCAGTTTAGCGGGGAGCTGTTTTTT.

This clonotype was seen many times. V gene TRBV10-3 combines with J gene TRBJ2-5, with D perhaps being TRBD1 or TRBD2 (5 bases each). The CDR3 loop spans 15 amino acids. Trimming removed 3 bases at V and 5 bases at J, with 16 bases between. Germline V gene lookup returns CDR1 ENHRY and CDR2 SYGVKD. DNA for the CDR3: TGTGCCATCAGTGACCTGACTAATTGGGGGGAGACCCAGTACTTC. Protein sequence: CAISDLTNWGETQYF.

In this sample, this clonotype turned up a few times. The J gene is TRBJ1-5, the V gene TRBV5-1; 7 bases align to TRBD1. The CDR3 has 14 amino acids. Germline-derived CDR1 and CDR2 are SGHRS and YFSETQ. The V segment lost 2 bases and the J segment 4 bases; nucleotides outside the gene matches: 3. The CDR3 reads CASSLGQANQPQHF. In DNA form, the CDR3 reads TGCGCCAGCAGCTTAGGACAGGCGAATCAGCCCCAGCATTTT.

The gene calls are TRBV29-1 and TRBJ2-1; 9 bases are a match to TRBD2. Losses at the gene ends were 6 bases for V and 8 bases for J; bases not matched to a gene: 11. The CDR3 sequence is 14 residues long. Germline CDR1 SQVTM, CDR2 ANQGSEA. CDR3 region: CSVDPGTSLYEQFF. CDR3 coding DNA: TGCAGCGTGGACCCCGGGACTAGCTTATATGAGCAGTTCTTC.

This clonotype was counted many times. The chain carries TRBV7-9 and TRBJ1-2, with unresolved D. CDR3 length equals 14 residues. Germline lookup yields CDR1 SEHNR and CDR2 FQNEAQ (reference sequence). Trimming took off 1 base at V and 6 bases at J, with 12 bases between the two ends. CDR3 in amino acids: CASSLDPALNGYTF. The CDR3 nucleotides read TGTGCCAGCAGCTTAGATCCAGCACTTAATGGCTACACCTTC.

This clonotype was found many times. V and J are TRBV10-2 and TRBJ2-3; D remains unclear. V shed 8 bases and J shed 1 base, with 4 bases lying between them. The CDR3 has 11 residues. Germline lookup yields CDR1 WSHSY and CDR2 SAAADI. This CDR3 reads CASGRTDTQYF. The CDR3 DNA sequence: TGCGCCAGCGGTCGCACAGATACGCAGTATTTT.

The DNA for the CDR3 is TGTGCCAGCAGTGTGGGACAGCGCACTCAAAACGAGCAGTACTTC. Amino acids: CASSVGQRTQNEQYF. The V call is TRBV6-1, the J call TRBJ2-7; TRBD1 matches at 7 bases. With V trimmed by 4 bases and J by 5 bases, 11 bases remained unmatched. The CDR3 extends over 15 amino acids. Germline lookup yields CDR1 MNHNS and CDR2 SASEGT.

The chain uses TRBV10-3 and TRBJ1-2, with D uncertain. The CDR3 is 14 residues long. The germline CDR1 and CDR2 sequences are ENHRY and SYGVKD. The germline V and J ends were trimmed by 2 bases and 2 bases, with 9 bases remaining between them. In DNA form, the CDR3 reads TGTGCCATCAGTGAGCCGACGGGAAACTATGGCTACACCTTC. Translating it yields CAISEPTGNYGYTF.

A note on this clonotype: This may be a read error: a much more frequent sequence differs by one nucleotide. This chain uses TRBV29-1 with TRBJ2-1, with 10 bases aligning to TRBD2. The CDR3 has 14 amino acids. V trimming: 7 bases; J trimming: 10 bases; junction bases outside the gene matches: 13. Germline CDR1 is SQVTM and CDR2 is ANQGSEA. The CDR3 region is CSAAFGTSVREQFF. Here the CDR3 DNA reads TGCAGCGCTGCGTTCGGGACTAGCGTAAGGGAGCAGTTCTTC.

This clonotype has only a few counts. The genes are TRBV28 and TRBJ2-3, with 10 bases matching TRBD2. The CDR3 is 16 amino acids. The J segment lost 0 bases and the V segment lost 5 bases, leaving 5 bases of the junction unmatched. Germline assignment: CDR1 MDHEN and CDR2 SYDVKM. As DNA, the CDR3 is TGTGCCAGCAGTATGACTAGCGGGTTTAGCACAGATACGCAGTATTTT. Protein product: CASSMTSGFSTDTQYF.